Below, one T cell receptor beta chain is given with its context. Its antigen is not identified. The PCR used 60 Vbeta and 13 Jbeta primers. The data were produced by immunoSEQ multiplex PCR, yet TCRdb's version contains in-frame clones alone and is incomplete. Among over 100,000 clones listed, less than 80% were seen once. This specimen belongs to a study of cytomegalovirus exposure and HLA in healthy donors. Overall study context: Around 76% of a few hundred genotyped donors fell in the Caucasian-associated ancestry cluster. Study-level results: Certain sequence variants were highly shared and formed a cluster, and this cluster was likely a sequencing artifact. For most subjects, TCR beta sequences were reported to predict HLA-A and HLA-B alleles with accuracy.

Trimming removed 5 bases from V and 2 bases from J; junction bases left unmatched: 9. The CDR3 length is 17 residues. Germline CDR1 is MNHEY and CDR2 is SMNVEV (reference sequence). The chain combines TRBV27 with TRBJ1-5, with TRBD1 matching over 10 bases. The sequencing input was PBMCs. This sequence was found in a man aged 50 to 60 in good health and CMV-seropositive. The CDR3 nucleotides read TGTGCCAGCAGTCCGCGGGACAGGGGAGTCGGCAATCAGCCCCAGCATTTT. It yields the protein CASSPRDRGVGNQPQHF.